These T cell receptor beta chains were read from a single sample in a study of cytomegalovirus exposure and HLA in healthy donors. Sequenced by immunoSEQ multiplex PCR; TCRdb stores in-frame clones only, minus some. The profile shows 110,000 to 150,000 clones, 75% to 80% of them singletons. The sequenced sample was PBMCs. These receptor sequences come from a woman younger than 45 in good health and CMV-seronegative. The CDR3 runs from the conserved cysteine through the conserved F or W. A D gene is named only where the DNA matches it firmly. Clone size, where shown, is once, few, many, or a class for clones that have expanded.

>14|-|TRBV6-1|TRBD1|TRBJ1-4
TGTGCCAGCAGCAACAGGGGTGGGACTGAAAAACTGTTTTTT
CASSNRGGTEKLFF
>14|few|TRBV6-1|-|TRBJ1-3
TGTGCCAGCAGTGACCCCAGGCCAAGAAACACCATATATTTT
CASSDPRPRNTIYF
>14|-|TRBV2|TRBD1|TRBJ2-3
TGTGCCAGCAAACAGGACAGGGTTATGGATACGCAGTATTTT
CASKQDRVMDTQYF
>15|-|TRBV5-1|-|TRBJ2-5
TGCGCCACCTCAGAGGGGGGGGGACGGCAAGAGACCCAGTACTTC
CATSEGGGRQETQYF
>13|-|TRBV6-6|-|TRBJ2-1
TGTGCCAGCAGTTACGACTTTCTTGGTGAGCAGTTCTTC
CASSYDFLGEQFF
>11|few|TRBV2|-|TRBJ1-1
TGTGCCAGCAGTGGGCAAGTTGAAGCTTTCTTT
CASSGQVEAFF
>14|-|TRBV6-5|-|TRBJ1-1
TGTGCCAGCAGGAGGCCCTCTATGAACACTGAAGCTTTCTTT
CASRRPSMNTEAFF
>12|few|TRBV29-1|TRBD1|TRBJ2-5
TGCAGCGTTGACTGGGACAGGGCGACCCAGTACTTC
CSVDWDRATQYF
>14|-|TRBV9|-|TRBJ1-1
TGTGCCAGCAGCCCCGTGGGGGGGCTCTCTGAAGCTTTCTTT
CASSPVGGLSEAFF
>18|-|TRBV7-6|-|TRBJ2-7
TGTGCCAGCAGCACCTCTTTGTCCGGGACACACGTTTCGCGCGAGCAGTACTTC
CASSTSLSGTHVSREQYF